This T cell receptor (beta chain) was sequenced for a study of OX40 agonist ivuxolimab in advanced cancers. About the study as a whole: Ivuxolimab was an agonistic, fully human IgG2 monoclonal antibody directed against OX40 (CD134), a costimulatory receptor. Intravenous ivuxolimab was administered to patients every 2 weeks at six dose levels: 0.01, 0.1, 0.3, 1.5, 3 and 10 mg/kg. Of the roughly 52 patients in dose escalation, some 20 had hepatocellular carcinoma, about 15 had melanoma, 9 had renal cell carcinoma and 9 had head and neck cancer. In the dose-escalation cohort, more than 80% of patients were male, and the mean age was around 65 years with a range of roughly 20 to 79. Prior anti-PD-1, anti-PD-L1 or anti-CTLA-4 therapy was permitted, and checkpoint inhibitors had been received by around 39% of dose-escalation patients. Partial responses occurred in three dose-escalation patients: two with cutaneous melanoma and one with hepatocellular carcinoma. Peripheral TCRbeta sequencing was intended to test whether TCR sequence diversity was altered and clonal T-cell expansion was caused by ivuxolimab. The paper covers the monotherapy dose-escalation part of the phase I ivuxolimab trial, which included N ≈ 50 patients. Here is what the overall study found, with its caveats: At doses of 0.1 to 3.0 mg/kg, clonal expansion of both CD4+ and CD8+ blood T cells was observed from baseline to week 6. After ivuxolimab, CD8+ T cells had more expanded clones than CD4+ T cells on average. Which antigens the clonally expanded peripheral T cells were specific for was not determined. Low levels of normalized T-cell clonal expansion were also seen in some nonresponding patients. In the 0.1-3.0 mg/kg groups, partial responders had among the lowest normalized peripheral clonal expansion, particularly in CD8+ T cells.

Taken from the germline V gene, the CDR1 and CDR2 loops are SGHRS and YFSETQ. Reading from cysteine to phenylalanine, the CDR3 counts 14 amino acids. The only DNA kept is the CDR3, 42 bases in frame from the first base. V has 3 bases trimmed and J has 7 bases trimmed; junction bases matching no gene number 6. Only a few counts were recorded for this clone. The clone's antigen remains unknown. No much larger clone is present one base from it, and per-base qualities are unavailable. To sequence the TCRbeta CDR3 region, genomic DNA was isolated from the sorted cells. TCRbeta CDR3 regions were sequenced using the immunoSEQ Assay. In TCRdb, the immuneACCESS table is reduced to in-frame sequences with V and J assigned. These tables do not hold every clone; where another copy was compared, an unresolved V gene accounts for under half, and the others remain unexplained. This sample is represented by 150,000 to 190,000 clones; around 94% of them were singletons. Around 0.31% of the sample is taken by the ten largest.

The trial excluded patients who had a history of autoimmune disease or who were on systemic immunosuppression. Peripheral blood for TCR sequencing was collected from all dose cohorts at baseline, on cycle 4 day 1, and on cycle 7 day 1. The samples were drawn from a first-in-human, open-label, multicenter phase I dose-escalation trial of ivuxolimab. Adults with locally advanced or metastatic melanoma, renal cell carcinoma, hepatocellular carcinoma or head and neck squamous cell carcinoma were enrolled in the trial. CD4+ and CD8+ T cells were sorted separately from peripheral blood before TCR sequencing.

This TCR came from an adult with an advanced solid tumor such as melanoma, head and neck, liver or kidney cancer. The sample in question was CD4+ or CD8+ T cells sorted from blood, obtained in a trial of the OX40 agonist ivuxolimab. The V gene is TRBV5-1 and the J gene is TRBJ1-5, with TRBD1 matching 8 junction bases. The base sequence is TGCGCCAGCAGCTCAGGACAGGGCGGACAGCCCCAGCATTTT. This encodes CASSSGQGGQPQHF.